This is a list of T cell receptor beta chains from one sample in a study of blood T cell repertoires in COVID-19. Libraries were prepared by immunoSEQ multiplex PCR; TCRdb keeps only in-frame clonotypes and omits some of them. This sample has 150,000 or so clones, with 92% found just once. The sample was peripheral blood. These receptor sequences come from a man aged 30 to 39 with COVID-19, enrolled during active disease. Both conserved end residues are part of each CDR3. D genes are given only for firm matches. Clone size, where shown, is once, few, many, or a class for clones that have expanded.

>TRBJ2-7|TRBD1|few|TRBV30
TGTGCCTGGGGGACAGGGGGCCTCTACGAGCAGTACTTC
CAWGTGGLYEQYF
>TRBJ2-3|.|.|TRBV5-6
TGTGCCAGCAGCTTGGCAATCTTGCGGCCGACCACAGATACGCAGTATTTT
CASSLAILRPTTDTQYF
>TRBJ2-7|TRBD2|.|TRBV5-1
TGCGCCAGCAGCCCAACTAGCGGTTCTTCCTACGAGCAGTACTTC
CASSPTSGSSYEQYF
>TRBJ2-7|TRBD1|.|TRBV10-3
TGTGCCATCAGCGGACAGGGGGTAACCTACGAGCAGTACTTC
CAISGQGVTYEQYF
>TRBJ2-3|.|once|TRBV11-3
TGTGCCAGCAGCTTAGGTCCCTCACAGGATACGCAGTATTTT
CASSLGPSQDTQYF
>TRBJ2-5|TRBD1|.|TRBV15
TGTGCCACCAGCAGATCCCGGGACAGGGGAAAAGAGACCCAGTACTTC
CATSRSRDRGKETQYF
>TRBJ2-2|.|once|TRBV25-1
TGTGCCAGCAGTGATATCGCGACAGTCTATGGCGGGGAGCTGTTTTTT
CASSDIATVYGGELFF
>TRBJ2-3|TRBD2|once|TRBV7-3
TGTGCCAGCAGCTCGGTAGCGGGGGGGCGTACAGATACGCAGTATTTT
CASSSVAGGRTDTQYF
>TRBJ1-1|.|.|TRBV18
TGTGCCAGCTCACCTCCAACAGGGCCGATGAACACTGAAGCTTTCTTT
CASSPPTGPMNTEAFF
>TRBJ2-7|TRBD1|few|TRBV7-8
TGTGCCAGCAGCGCCCGGACAGGGGGCGAACCCTACGAGCAGTACTTC
CASSARTGGEPYEQYF
>TRBJ2-7|.|.|TRBV7-2
TGTGCCAGCAGCTTCTCGGACACTTTTTACGAGCAGTACTTC
CASSFSDTFYEQYF
>TRBJ2-7|TRBD1|.|TRBV28
TGTGCCAGCAAAGCTGTGGCCGACAGGGTAAGACCAGAGCAGTACTTC
CASKAVADRVRPEQYF
>TRBJ1-5|.|.|TRBV3-1/TRBV3-2
TGTGCCAGCAGCCAAGAATGGCGGAATCAGCCCCAGCATTTT
CASSQEWRNQPQHF
>TRBJ1-5|.|.|TRBV11-3
TGTGCCAGCAGCTTATTTCAGGGTAGGTCGAGGAGACAGCCCCAGCATTTT
CASSLFQGRSRRQPQHF
>TRBJ2-1|.|.|TRBV6-6
TGTGCCAGCAGTTACGGGGCTAGGGATGAGCAGTTCTTC
CASSYGARDEQFF
>TRBJ1-4|TRBD1|.|TRBV10-3
TGTGCCATTCACAGGGGACTTGGGGAAAAACTGTTTTTT
CAIHRGLGEKLFF
>TRBJ1-2|TRBD1|few|TRBV29-1
TGCAGCGCTAAAGGACAGGGGGCACATGGCTACACCTTC
CSAKGQGAHGYTF
>TRBJ1-2|.|.|TRBV2
TGTGCCAGCAAGGATGGCAGGGCGACTCCTGGCTACACCTTC
CASKDGRATPGYTF
>TRBJ1-2|TRBD1|.|TRBV18
TGTGCCAGCTCCGACAGGGTGAGCTATGGCTACACCTTC
CASSDRVSYGYTF
>TRBJ2-7|TRBD1|.|TRBV28
TGTGCCAGCAGTCTCCCGGGACAGGTCAACGAGCAGTACTTC
CASSLPGQVNEQYF
>TRBJ1-6|.|.|TRBV19
TGTGCCAGTAGTACCGGAGGGTTGACAGAGAGCTCCTATAATTCACCCCTCCACTTT
CASSTGGLTESSYNSPLHF
>TRBJ1-2|.|few|TRBV7-9
TGTGCCAGCAGCTTATTTGTTATGTGGGCAGGGGCCCGCTATGGCTACACCTTC
CASSLFVMWAGARYGYTF
>TRBJ2-5|.|.|TRBV25-1
TGTGCCAGCATGCGAGGGGGAGAGACCCAGTACTTC
CASMRGGETQYF